This TCR beta chain was obtained from a study of cytomegalovirus exposure and HLA in healthy donors. The PCR had 60 Vbeta and 13 Jbeta primers. The method was immunoSEQ multiplex PCR; TCRdb's version includes in-frame clones alone and lacks a portion of them. The sample yields around 110,000 clones, more than 60% seen once. This sequence originates from a man aged 55-75 years in good health and CMV-seronegative. The sequencing sample was made of PBMCs.

As DNA, the CDR3 is TGTGCCTGGAGCCCCGGACTAGATACGCAGTATTTT. Translating gives CAWSPGLDTQYF. The V call is TRBV30, the J call TRBJ2-3; TRBD2 is a possible D gene (5 bases). Germline CDR1 is GTSNPN and CDR2 is SVGIG (reference sequence). V lost 3 bases and J lost 5, with 9 bases in between. This CDR3 has 12 amino acids.